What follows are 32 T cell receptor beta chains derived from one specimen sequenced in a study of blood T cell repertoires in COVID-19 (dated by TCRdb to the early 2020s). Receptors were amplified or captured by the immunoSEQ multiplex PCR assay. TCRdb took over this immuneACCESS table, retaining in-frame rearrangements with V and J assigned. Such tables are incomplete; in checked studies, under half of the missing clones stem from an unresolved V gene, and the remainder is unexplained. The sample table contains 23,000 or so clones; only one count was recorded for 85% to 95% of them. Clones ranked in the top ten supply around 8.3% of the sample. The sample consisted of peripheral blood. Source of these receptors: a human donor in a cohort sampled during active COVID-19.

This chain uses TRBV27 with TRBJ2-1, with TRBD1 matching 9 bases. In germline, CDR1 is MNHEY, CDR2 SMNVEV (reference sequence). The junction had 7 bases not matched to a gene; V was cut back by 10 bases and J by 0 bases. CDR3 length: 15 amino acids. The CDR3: CANPRTGASYNEQFF. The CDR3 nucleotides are TGTGCCAATCCTCGGACAGGGGCCTCCTACAATGAGCAGTTCTTC.

DNA for the CDR3: TGTGCCAGCAGTCCAACACAGGGGGCTCTCTATGGCTACACCTTC. Its translation is CASSPTQGALYGYTF. The V call is TRBV6-2 or TRBV6-3, the J call TRBJ1-2, with 9 bases identical to TRBD1. There are 15 residues in the CDR3. V lost 5 bases and J lost 4; bases outside the gene matches: 8. Germline lookup yields CDR1 MNHEY and CDR2 SVGEGT.

The CDR3 here is CSVERVNFGTDTQYF. DNA of the CDR3: TGCAGCGTTGAACGGGTAAATTTCGGCACAGATACGCAGTATTTT. The chain combines TRBV29-1 with TRBJ2-3; D is uncertain. This CDR3 has 15 residues. Deletions cut 2 bases from V and 1 base from J, with 13 bases between. Germline loops: CDR1 SQVTM, CDR2 ANQGSEA.

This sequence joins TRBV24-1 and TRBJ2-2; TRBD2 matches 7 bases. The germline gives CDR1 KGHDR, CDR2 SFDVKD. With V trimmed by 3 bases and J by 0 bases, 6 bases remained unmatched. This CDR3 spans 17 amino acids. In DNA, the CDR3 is TGTGCCACCAGTGATCTCTCTAGCGGTTCGAACACCGGGGAGCTGTTTTTT. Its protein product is CATSDLSSGSNTGELFF.

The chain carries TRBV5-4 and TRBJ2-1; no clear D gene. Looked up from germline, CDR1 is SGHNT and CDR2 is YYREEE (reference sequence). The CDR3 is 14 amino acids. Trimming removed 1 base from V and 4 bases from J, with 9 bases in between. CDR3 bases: TGTGCCAGCAGCTTGCCCGGTTCATACAATGAGCAGTTCTTC. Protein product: CASSLPGSYNEQFF.

CDR3 nucleotides: TGTGCCAGCAGCACAGGCTACAATGAGCAGTTCTTC. Its translation is CASSTGYNEQFF. The chain joins TRBV11-2 to TRBJ2-1, with a possible D match to TRBD1 (5 bases). CDR3 length: 12 amino acids. Germline V lookup: CDR1 SGHAT, CDR2 FQNNGV. Trimming left V 5 bases short and J 3 bases short, with 5 bases between.

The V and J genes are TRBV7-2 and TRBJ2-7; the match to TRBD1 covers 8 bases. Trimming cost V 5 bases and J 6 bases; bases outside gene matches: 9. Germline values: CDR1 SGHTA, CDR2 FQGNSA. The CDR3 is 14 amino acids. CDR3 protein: CASSTGTGRFEQYF. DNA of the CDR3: TGTGCCAGCAGCACCGGGACAGGTCGGTTCGAGCAGTACTTC. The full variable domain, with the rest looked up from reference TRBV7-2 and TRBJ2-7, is GAGVSQSPSNKVTEKGKDVELRCDPISGHTALYWYRQSLGQGLEFLIYFQGNSAPDKSGLPSDRFSAERTGGSVSTLTIQRTQQEDSAVYLCASSTGTGRFEQYFGPGTRLTVT.

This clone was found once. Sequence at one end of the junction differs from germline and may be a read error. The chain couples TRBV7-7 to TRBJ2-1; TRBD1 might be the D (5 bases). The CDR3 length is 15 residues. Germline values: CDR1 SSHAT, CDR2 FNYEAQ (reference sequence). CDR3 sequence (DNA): TGTGCTAGCAGCCGTCAAGCGCAAGGGGCCAATGAGCAGTTCTTC. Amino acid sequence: CASSRQAQGANEQFF.

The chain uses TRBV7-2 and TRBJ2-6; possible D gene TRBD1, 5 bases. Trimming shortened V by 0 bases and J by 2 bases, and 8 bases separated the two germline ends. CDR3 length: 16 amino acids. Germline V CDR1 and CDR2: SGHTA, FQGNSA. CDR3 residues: CASSLAAGTGANVLTF. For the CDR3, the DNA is TGTGCCAGCAGCTTAGCAGCAGGGACTGGGGCCAACGTCCTGACTTTC. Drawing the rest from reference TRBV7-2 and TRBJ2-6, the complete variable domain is GAGVSQSPSNKVTEKGKDVELRCDPISGHTALYWYRQSLGQGLEFLIYFQGNSAPDKSGLPSDRFSAERTGGSVSTLTIQRTQQEDSAVYLCASSLAAGTGANVLTFGAGSRLTVL.

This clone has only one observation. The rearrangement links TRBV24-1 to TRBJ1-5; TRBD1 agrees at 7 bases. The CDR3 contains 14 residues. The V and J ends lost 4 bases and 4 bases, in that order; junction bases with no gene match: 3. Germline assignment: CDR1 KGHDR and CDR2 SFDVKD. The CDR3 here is CATSDARGNQPQHF. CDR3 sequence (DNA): TGTGCCACCAGTGACGCCAGGGGGAATCAGCCCCAGCATTTT.

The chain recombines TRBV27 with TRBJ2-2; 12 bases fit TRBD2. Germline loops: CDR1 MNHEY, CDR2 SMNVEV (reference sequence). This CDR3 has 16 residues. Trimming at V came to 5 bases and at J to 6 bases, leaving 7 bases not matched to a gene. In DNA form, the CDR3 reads TGTGCCAGCAGTCCGCTAGCGGGAGGGCGATCCGGGGAGCTGTTTTTT. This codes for CASSPLAGGRSGELFF.

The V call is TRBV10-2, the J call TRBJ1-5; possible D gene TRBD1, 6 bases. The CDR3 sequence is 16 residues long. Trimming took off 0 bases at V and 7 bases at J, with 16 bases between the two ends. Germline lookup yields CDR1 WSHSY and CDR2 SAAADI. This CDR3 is CASSESRGKPGQPQHF. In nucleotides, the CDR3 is TGCGCCAGCAGTGAGTCGAGGGGGAAACCGGGACAGCCCCAGCATTTT.

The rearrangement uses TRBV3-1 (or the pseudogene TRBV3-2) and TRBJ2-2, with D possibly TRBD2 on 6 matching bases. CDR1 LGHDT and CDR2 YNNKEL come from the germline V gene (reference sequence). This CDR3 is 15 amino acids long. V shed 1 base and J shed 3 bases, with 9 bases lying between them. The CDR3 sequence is CASSQGGVHTGELFF. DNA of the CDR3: TGTGCCAGCAGCCAAGGGGGGGTTCACACCGGGGAGCTGTTTTTT.

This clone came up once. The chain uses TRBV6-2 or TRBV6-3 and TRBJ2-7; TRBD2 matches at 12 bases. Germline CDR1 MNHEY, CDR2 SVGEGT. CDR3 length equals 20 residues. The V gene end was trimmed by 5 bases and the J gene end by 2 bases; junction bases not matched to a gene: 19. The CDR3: CASSGRQGPSGGGSPYEQYF. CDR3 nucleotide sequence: TGTGCCAGCAGTGGCCGACAGGGCCCTAGCGGGGGGGGATCCCCCTACGAGCAGTACTTC.

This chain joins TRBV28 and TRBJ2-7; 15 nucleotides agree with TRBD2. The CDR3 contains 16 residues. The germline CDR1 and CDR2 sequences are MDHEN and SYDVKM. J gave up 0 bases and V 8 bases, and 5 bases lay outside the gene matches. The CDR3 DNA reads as TGTGCCAGCGACGGGACTAGCGGGAGGAGCTCCTACGAGCAGTACTTC. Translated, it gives CASDGTSGRSSYEQYF.

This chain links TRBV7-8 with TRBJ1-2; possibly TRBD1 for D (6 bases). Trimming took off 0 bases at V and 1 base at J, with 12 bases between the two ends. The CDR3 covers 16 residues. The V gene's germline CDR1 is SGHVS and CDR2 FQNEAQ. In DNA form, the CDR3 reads TGTGCCAGCAGCTTAGCCTCACAGGGCCTTAACTATGGCTACACCTTC. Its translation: CASSLASQGLNYGYTF. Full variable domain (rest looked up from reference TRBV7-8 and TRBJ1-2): GAGVSQSPRYKVAKRGQDVALRCDPISGHVSLFWYQQALGQGPEFLTYFQNEAQLDKSGLPSDRFFAERPEGSVSTLKIQRTQQEDSAVYLCASSLASQGLNYGYTFGSGTRLTVV.

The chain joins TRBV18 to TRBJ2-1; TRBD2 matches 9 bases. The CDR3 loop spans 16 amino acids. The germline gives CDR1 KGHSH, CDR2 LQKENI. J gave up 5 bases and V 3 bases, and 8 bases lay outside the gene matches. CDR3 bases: TGTGCCAGCTCACCCGCCGGGACTAGCACAAACAATGAGCAGTTCTTC. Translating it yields CASSPAGTSTNNEQFF.

CDR3 sequence: CASSPDRLATEAFF. Here the CDR3 DNA reads TGTGCCAGCTCACCGGACAGGTTAGCCACTGAAGCTTTCTTT. The V gene is TRBV18, the J gene TRBJ1-1; 7 bases align to TRBD1. Germline trimming cut 3 bases from V and 4 bases from J; bases unmatched to any gene: 5. The CDR3 runs to 14 residues. Germline V lookup: CDR1 KGHSH, CDR2 LQKENI.

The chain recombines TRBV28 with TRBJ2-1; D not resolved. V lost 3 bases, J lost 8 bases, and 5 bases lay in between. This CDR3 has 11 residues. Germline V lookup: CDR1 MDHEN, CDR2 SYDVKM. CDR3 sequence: CASSFRDEQFF. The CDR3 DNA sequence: TGTGCCAGCAGTTTTCGAGATGAGCAGTTCTTC.

As DNA, the CDR3 is TGTGCCAGCAGTTACCCGGGACAGGGGGCTTACGAGCAGTACTTC. Its protein product is CASSYPGQGAYEQYF. The J gene is TRBJ2-7, the V gene TRBV6-5, with 12 bases aligning to TRBD1. The germline V gene encodes CDR1 MNHEY and CDR2 SVGAGI. This CDR3 spans 15 amino acids. J gave up 4 bases and V 2 bases, and 3 bases lay outside the gene matches.

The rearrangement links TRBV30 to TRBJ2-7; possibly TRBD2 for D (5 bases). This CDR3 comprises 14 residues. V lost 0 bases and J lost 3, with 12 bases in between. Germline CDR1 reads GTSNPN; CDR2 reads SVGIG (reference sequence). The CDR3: CAWSVPGFYYEQYF. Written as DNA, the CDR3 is TGTGCCTGGAGTGTACCGGGATTCTACTACGAGCAGTACTTC.

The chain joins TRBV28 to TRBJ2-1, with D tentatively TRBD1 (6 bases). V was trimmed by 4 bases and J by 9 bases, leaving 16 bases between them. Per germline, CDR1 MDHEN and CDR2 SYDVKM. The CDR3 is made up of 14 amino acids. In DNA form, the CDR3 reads TGTGCCAGCAGTTCGGCAGGGGTCTTGGCTGAGCAGTTCTTC. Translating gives CASSSAGVLAEQFF.

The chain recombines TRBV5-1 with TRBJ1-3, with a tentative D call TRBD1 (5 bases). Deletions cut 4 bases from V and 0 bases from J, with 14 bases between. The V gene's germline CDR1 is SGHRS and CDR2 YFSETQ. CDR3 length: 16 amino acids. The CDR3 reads CASSAQRGFSGNTIYF. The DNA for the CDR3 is TGCGCCAGCAGCGCCCAACGGGGGTTCTCTGGAAACACCATATATTTT. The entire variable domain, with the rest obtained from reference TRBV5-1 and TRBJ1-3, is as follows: KAGVTQTPRYLIKTRGQQVTLSCSPISGHRSVSWYQQTPGQGLQFLFEYFSETQRNKGNFPGRFSGRQFSNSRSEMNVSTLELGDSALYLCASSAQRGFSGNTIYFGEGSWLTVV.

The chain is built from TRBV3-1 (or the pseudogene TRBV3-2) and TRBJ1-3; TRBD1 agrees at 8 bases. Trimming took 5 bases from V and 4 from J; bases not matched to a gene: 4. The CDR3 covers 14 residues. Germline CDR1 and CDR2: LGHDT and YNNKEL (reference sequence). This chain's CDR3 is CASSARTGGNTIYF. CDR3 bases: TGTGCCAGCAGCGCCCGGACAGGGGGAAACACCATATATTTT.

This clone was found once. The CDR3 region is CASSIEGGYTF. The CDR3 DNA follows: TGTGCCAGTAGTATTGAGGGTGGCTACACCTTC. The chain uses TRBV19 and TRBJ1-2; no clear D gene. In germline, CDR1 is LNHDA, CDR2 SQIVND (reference sequence). The V gene lost 3 bases and the J gene lost 7 bases, with 6 bases spanning the gap. CDR3 size: 11 residues.

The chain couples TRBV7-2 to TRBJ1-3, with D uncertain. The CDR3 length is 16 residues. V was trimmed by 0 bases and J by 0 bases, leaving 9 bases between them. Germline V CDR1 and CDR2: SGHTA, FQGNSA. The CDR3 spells CASSLAGGSSGNTIYF. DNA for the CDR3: TGTGCCAGCAGCTTAGCAGGAGGGAGCTCTGGAAACACCATATATTTT. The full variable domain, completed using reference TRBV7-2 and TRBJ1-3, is GAGVSQSPSNKVTEKGKDVELRCDPISGHTALYWYRQSLGQGLEFLIYFQGNSAPDKSGLPSDRFSAERTGGSVSTLTIQRTQQEDSAVYLCASSLAGGSSGNTIYFGEGSWLTVV.

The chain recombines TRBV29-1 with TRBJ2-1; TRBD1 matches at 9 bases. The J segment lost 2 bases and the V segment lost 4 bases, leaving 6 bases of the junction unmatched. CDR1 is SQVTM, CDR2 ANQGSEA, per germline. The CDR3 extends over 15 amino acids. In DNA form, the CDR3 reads TGCAGCGTTGGGGGTAACAGGGGGCCCTACAATGAGCAGTTCTTC. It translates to CSVGGNRGPYNEQFF.

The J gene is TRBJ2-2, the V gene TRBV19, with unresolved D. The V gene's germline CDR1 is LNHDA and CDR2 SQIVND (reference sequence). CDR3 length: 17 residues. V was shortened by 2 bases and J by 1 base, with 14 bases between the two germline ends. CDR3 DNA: TGTGCCAGTAGTATAAATAAGCTTCCGGGGAACACCGGGGAGCTGTTTTTT. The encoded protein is CASSINKLPGNTGELFF.

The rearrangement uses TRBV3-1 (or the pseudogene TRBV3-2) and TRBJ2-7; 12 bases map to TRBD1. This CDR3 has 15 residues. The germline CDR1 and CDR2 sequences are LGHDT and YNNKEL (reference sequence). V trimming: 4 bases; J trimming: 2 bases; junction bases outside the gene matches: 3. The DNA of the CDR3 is TGTGCCAGCAGCCCCGGGACAGGGGGCCCCTACGAGCAGTACTTC. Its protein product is CASSPGTGGPYEQYF.

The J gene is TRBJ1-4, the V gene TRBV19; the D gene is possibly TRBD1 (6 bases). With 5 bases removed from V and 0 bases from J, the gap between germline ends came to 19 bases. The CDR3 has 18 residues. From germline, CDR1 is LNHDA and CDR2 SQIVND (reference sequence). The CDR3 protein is CASSWGRGLGATNEKLFF. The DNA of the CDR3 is TGTGCCAGTAGTTGGGGCAGGGGCTTGGGGGCAACTAATGAAAAACTGTTTTTT.

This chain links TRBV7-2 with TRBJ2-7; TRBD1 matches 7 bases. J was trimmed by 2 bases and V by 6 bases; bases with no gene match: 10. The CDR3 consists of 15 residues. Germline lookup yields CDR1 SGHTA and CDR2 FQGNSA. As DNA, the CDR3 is TGTGCCAGCAGTTTTGCACAGGGGACAACCTACGAGCAGTACTTC. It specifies CASSFAQGTTYEQYF.

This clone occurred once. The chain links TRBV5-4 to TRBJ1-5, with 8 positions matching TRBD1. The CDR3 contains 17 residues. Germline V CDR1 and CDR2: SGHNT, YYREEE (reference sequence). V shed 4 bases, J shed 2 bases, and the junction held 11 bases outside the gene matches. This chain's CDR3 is CASSPGTGGAGNQPQHF. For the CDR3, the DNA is TGTGCCAGCAGCCCGGGGACAGGCGGAGCTGGCAATCAGCCCCAGCATTTT.